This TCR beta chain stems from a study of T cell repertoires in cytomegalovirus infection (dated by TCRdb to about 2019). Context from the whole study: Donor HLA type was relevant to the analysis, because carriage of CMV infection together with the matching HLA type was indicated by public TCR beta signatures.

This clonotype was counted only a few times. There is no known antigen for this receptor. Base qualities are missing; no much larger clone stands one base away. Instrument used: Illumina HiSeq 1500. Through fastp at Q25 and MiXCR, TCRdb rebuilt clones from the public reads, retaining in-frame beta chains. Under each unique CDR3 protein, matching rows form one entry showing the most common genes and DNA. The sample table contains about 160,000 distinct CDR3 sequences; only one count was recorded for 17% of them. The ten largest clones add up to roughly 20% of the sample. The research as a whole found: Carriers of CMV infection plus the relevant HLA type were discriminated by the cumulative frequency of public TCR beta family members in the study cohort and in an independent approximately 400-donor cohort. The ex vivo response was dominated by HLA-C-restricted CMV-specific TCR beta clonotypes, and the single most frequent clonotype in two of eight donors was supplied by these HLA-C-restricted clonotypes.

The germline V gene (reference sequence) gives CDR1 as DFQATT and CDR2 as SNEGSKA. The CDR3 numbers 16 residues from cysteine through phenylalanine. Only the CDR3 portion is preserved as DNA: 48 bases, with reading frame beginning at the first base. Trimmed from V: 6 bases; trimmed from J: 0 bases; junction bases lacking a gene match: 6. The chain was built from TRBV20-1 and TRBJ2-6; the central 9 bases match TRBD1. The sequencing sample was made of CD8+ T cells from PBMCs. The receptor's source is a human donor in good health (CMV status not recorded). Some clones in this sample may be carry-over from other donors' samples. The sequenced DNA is TGCAGTGCCTGGACAGGGGCGACCTCTGGGGCCAACGTCCTGACTTTC. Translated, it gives CSAWTGATSGANVLTF.